One sample yielded the 30 T cell receptor beta chains listed below, sequenced in a study of sequential checkpoint blockade in melanoma. The repertoire was sequenced with immunoSEQ multiplex PCR; TCRdb's copy has only in-frame clones and lacks some. Here the sample spans roughly 12,000 clones, roughly 85% being singletons. This sample's treatment: randomized to nivolumab then ipilimumab (arm A) or the reverse (arm B). This specimen consisted of CD8+ T cells sorted from blood (inferred from file names), obtained from a patient given nivolumab and ipilimumab in sequence. The receptors originated from a human donor with melanoma.

A note on this clone: Germline and junction disagree at one end, which may indicate a read error. The V call is TRBV7-3, the J call TRBJ2-1, with 9 bases lining up with TRBD2. The CDR3 contains 15 residues. Germline V gene lookup returns CDR1 SGHTA and CDR2 FQGTGA. In nucleotides, the CDR3 is TGTGCCAGCAGCATAACTAGCGGGCCCTACAATGAGCAGTTCTTC. As protein: CASSITSGPYNEQFF.

This clone was counted between two and nine times. This chain links TRBV4-3 with TRBJ2-7; 8 bases are shared with TRBD1. Germline V gives CDR1 LGHNA, CDR2 YSLEER. J was trimmed by 4 bases and V by 1 base; bases with no gene match: 6. The CDR3 totals 15 residues. CDR3 residues: CASSQVGTGQYEQYF. The CDR3 DNA reads as TGCGCCAGCAGCCAAGTCGGGACAGGTCAATACGAGCAGTACTTC.

The V call is TRBV7-8, the J call TRBJ2-3; 7 bases are shared with TRBD2. The CDR3 length is 15 residues. The V gene end was trimmed by 1 base and the J gene end by 2 bases; junction bases not matched to a gene: 3. The germline CDR1 and CDR2 sequences are SGHVS and FQNEAQ. This CDR3 is CASSLVRGDTDTQYF. CDR3 DNA: TGTGCCAGCAGCTTAGTACGGGGGGACACAGATACGCAGTATTTT.

The rearrangement links TRBV4-2 to TRBJ2-5; TRBD2 might be the D (6 bases). The CDR3 is made up of 16 amino acids. The V gene's germline CDR1 is LGHNA and CDR2 YNFKEQ. V was clipped by 1 base and J by 4 bases, with 16 bases between them. The CDR3 coding sequence is TGTGCCAGCAGCCAAGTAGGAGGGGAAGGAGGAGAGACCCAGTACTTC. This sequence encodes CASSQVGGEGGETQYF.

The CDR3 spells CASSPEQGGRETQYF. The CDR3 DNA follows: TGCGCCAGCAGCCCAGAGCAGGGGGGTCGAGAGACCCAGTACTTC. This chain connects TRBV5-1 to TRBJ2-5; possible D gene TRBD1, 7 bases. Germline CDR1 SGHRS, CDR2 YFSETQ. The CDR3 runs to 15 residues. V was pared by 4 bases and J by 4 bases, with 17 bases between.

This clone appeared once. V gene TRBV11-3 combines with J gene TRBJ2-1; D is unclear. The CDR3 is made up of 13 amino acids. Trimming cost V 2 bases and J 13 bases, with 15 bases left between them. The V gene's germline CDR1 is SGHNT and CDR2 YENEEA. This chain's CDR3 is CASSLSGSYTQFF. CDR3 coding DNA: TGTGCCAGCAGCTTAAGTGGCTCATACACACAGTTCTTC.

This clone came up once. V and J are TRBV14 and TRBJ1-1, with 10 bases matching TRBD1. V shed 5 bases and J 0 bases; nucleotides not matched to a gene: 12. The CDR3 length is 18 residues. The germline V gene encodes CDR1 SGHDN and CDR2 FVKESK. The CDR3 sequence: CASSGRRQGASMNTEAFF. The CDR3 nucleotides read TGTGCCAGCAGCGGACGGCGACAGGGGGCATCAATGAACACTGAAGCTTTCTTT.

The V and J genes are TRBV4-2 and TRBJ1-5, with 10 nucleotides matching TRBD1. The germline V gene has CDR1 LGHNA and CDR2 YNFKEQ. The CDR3 sequence is 18 residues long. V shed 3 bases and J 6 bases; nucleotides not matched to a gene: 14. The CDR3 region is CASSHKRGTGAGGQPQHF. CDR3 coding DNA: TGTGCCAGCAGCCATAAAAGAGGGACAGGGGCGGGGGGTCAGCCCCAGCATTTT.

The rearrangement uses TRBV6-5 and TRBJ2-3, with D tentatively TRBD2 (6 bases). There are 16 residues in the CDR3. CDR1 and CDR2 from the germline V gene are MNHEY and SVGAGI. The V gene lost 4 bases and the J gene lost 2 bases, with 16 bases spanning the gap. CDR3: CASSSQAAGITDTQYF. The CDR3 coding sequence is TGTGCCAGCAGTTCCCAGGCGGCGGGAATCACAGATACGCAGTATTTT.

The chain recombines TRBV9 with TRBJ2-1, with a weak D call TRBD2 (6 bases). Per the germline V gene, CDR1 is SGDLS and CDR2 is YYNGEE. This CDR3 spans 13 amino acids. Trimming shortened V by 3 bases and J by 7 bases, and 11 bases separated the two germline ends. Here the CDR3 reads CASSGLDLNEQFF. Here the CDR3 DNA reads TGTGCCAGCAGCGGACTAGATTTAAATGAGCAGTTCTTC.

This clone occurred a few times. V and J are TRBV13 and TRBJ2-3; 10 bases agree with TRBD1. The germline CDR1 and CDR2 sequences are PRHDT and FYEKMQ (reference sequence). CDR3 length equals 16 residues. The V segment lost 4 bases and the J segment 3 bases; nucleotides outside the gene matches: 7. This CDR3 reads CASSSGQGISTDTQYF. CDR3 nucleotides: TGTGCCAGCAGCTCGGGACAGGGGATTTCAACAGATACGCAGTATTTT.

The chain uses TRBV11-2 and TRBJ1-3; possible D gene TRBD1, 6 bases. Trimming cost V 5 bases and J 3 bases, with 20 bases left between them. The CDR3 runs to 17 residues. Per germline, CDR1 SGHAT and CDR2 FQNNGV. The CDR3 DNA reads as TGTGCCAGCAGCGCGAACTCGGCGGGGGGCGTTGGAAACACCATATATTTT. Protein: CASSANSAGGVGNTIYF.

The rearrangement links TRBV6-5 to TRBJ2-5; 9 bases fit TRBD1. The ends lost 2 bases at V and 11 bases at J; junction bases unmatched: 3. CDR1 and CDR2 from the germline V gene are MNHEY and SVGAGI. CDR3 size: 12 residues. The CDR3 protein is CASSYGDREQYF. The DNA of the CDR3 is TGTGCCAGCAGTTACGGGGACAGGGAGCAGTACTTC.

This chain uses TRBV5-1 with TRBJ2-3, with D tentatively TRBD1 (5 bases). The CDR3 runs to 16 residues. Trimming stripped 6 bases from V and 0 bases from J, with 17 bases between. In germline, CDR1 is SGHRS, CDR2 YFSETQ. Written as DNA, the CDR3 is TGCGCCAGCACCTCCCAGACAGCTTCTAGCACAGATACGCAGTATTTT. It codes for CASTSQTASSTDTQYF.

This clone was observed a few times. This sequence is one base from a far larger clone and is likely a read error. Distinct nucleotide sequences in the sample also encode this CDR3. The chain uses TRBV28 and TRBJ1-2; D gene unclear. Per the germline V gene, CDR1 is MDHEN and CDR2 is SYDVKM. This CDR3 region has 13 residues. CDR3 nucleotides: TGTGCTAGCAGCTACGCAGGCGAGGGTGGCTACACCTTC. It translates to CASSYAGEGGYTF.

There are a few counts of this clone. The genes are TRBV7-6 and TRBJ2-7, with D perhaps TRBD1 (6 bases). Germline-derived CDR1 and CDR2 are SGHVS and FNYEAQ. The V end lost 1 base, the J end lost 1 base, and 17 bases lay between the germline ends. The length of the CDR3 is 17 residues. The CDR3 DNA is TGTGCCAGCAGCTTAGGCACACAGGGAGAGCCTTCCTACGAGCAGTACTTC. Translated: CASSLGTQGEPSYEQYF.

The V gene is TRBV6-6, the J gene TRBJ2-3, with 8 bases fitting TRBD2. V lost 5 bases to trimming and J lost 4 bases; unmatched junction nucleotides: 11. The CDR3 is made up of 16 amino acids. Per germline, CDR1 MNHNY and CDR2 SVGAGI (reference sequence). CDR3 nucleotide sequence: TGTGCCAGCAGTCCCCCGGGAGGGATCGCGGCAGATACGCAGTATTTT. Its translation is CASSPPGGIAADTQYF.

The V gene is TRBV7-8, the J gene TRBJ2-7; 7 positions match TRBD1. The CDR3 contains 13 residues. Germline trimming cut 1 base from V and 3 bases from J; bases unmatched to any gene: 0. CDR1 and CDR2 (germline): SGHVS, FQNEAQ. This chain's CDR3 is CASSLGTGYEQYF. As DNA, the CDR3 is TGTGCCAGCAGCTTAGGGACAGGCTACGAGCAGTACTTC.

This chain links TRBV7-2 with TRBJ1-2; D perhaps matches TRBD1 (6 bases). This CDR3 has 14 amino acids. The V gene lost 2 bases and the J gene lost 3 bases, with 10 bases spanning the gap. Germline V lookup: CDR1 SGHTA, CDR2 FQGNSA. CDR3 bases: TGTGCCAGCAGCTTATTGGCAGGGGACTATGGCTACACCTTC. The encoded protein is CASSLLAGDYGYTF.

This clone was found many times. The sample has other DNA sequences that encode this CDR3 too. The J gene is TRBJ2-7, the V gene TRBV4-3; D remains ambiguous. This CDR3 spans 12 amino acids. Germline loops: CDR1 LGHNA, CDR2 YSLEER. Trimming cost V 0 bases and J 4 bases, with 4 bases left between them. In DNA form, the CDR3 reads TGCGCCAGCAGCCAAGATCGGTACGAGCAGTACTTC. Translation gives CASSQDRYEQYF.

This chain connects TRBV5-8 to TRBJ2-3, with D possibly TRBD1 on 5 matching bases. Trimming pared 0 bases from V and 0 bases from J, leaving 11 bases between. This CDR3 is 16 amino acids long. Per germline, CDR1 SGHTS and CDR2 YDEGEE. The CDR3 region has the DNA TGTGCCAGCAGCTTGGAGGAAGGGGCTAGCACAGATACGCAGTATTTT. It codes for CASSLEEGASTDTQYF.

V gene TRBV7-9 combines with J gene TRBJ2-7, with 7 bases lining up with TRBD1. This CDR3 spans 15 amino acids. With 1 base clipped from V and 2 bases from J, the junction kept 5 bases outside the gene matches. CDR1 and CDR2 from the germline V gene are SEHNR and FQNEAQ (reference sequence). The CDR3 region is CASSLGYQGAYEQYF. CDR3 sequence (DNA): TGTGCCAGCAGCTTAGGGTACCAGGGGGCCTACGAGCAGTACTTC.

This chain links TRBV6-1 with TRBJ2-3; TRBD1 agrees at 8 bases. The CDR3 totals 17 residues. J gave up 2 bases and V 0 bases, and 7 bases lay outside the gene matches. Per the germline V gene, CDR1 is MNHNS and CDR2 is SASEGT. The DNA for the CDR3 is TGTGCCAGCAGTGAAGCTCCAGGGGGCTATGTCACAGATACGCAGTATTTT. Encoded protein: CASSEAPGGYVTDTQYF.

This chain links TRBV7-8 with TRBJ1-3, with TRBD1 matching over 9 bases. Germline CDR1 is SGHVS and CDR2 is FQNEAQ. The J segment lost 0 bases and the V segment lost 5 bases, leaving 11 bases of the junction unmatched. The CDR3 consists of 18 residues. The CDR3 loop reads CASSHEPTGGYSGNTIYF. As DNA, the CDR3 is TGTGCCAGCAGCCACGAACCGACAGGGGGTTACTCTGGAAACACCATATATTTT.

The chain joins TRBV27 to TRBJ1-2; 12 bases are shared with TRBD1. The J segment lost 2 bases and the V segment lost 0 bases, leaving 4 bases of the junction unmatched. This CDR3 contains 17 residues. Germline V gene sequence: CDR1 MNHEY, CDR2 SMNVEV (reference sequence). The CDR3, as DNA: TGTGCCAGCAGTTTATCCCGGGACAGGGGGCAGAACTATGGCTACACCTTC. Its protein product is CASSLSRDRGQNYGYTF.

The J gene is TRBJ1-1, the V gene TRBV19; D unclear. The CDR3 sequence is 13 residues long. Trimming stripped 7 bases from V and 0 bases from J, with 9 bases between. Germline CDR1 and CDR2: LNHDA and SQIVND (reference sequence). The CDR3 DNA sequence: TGTGCCAGTATATCACTGATGAACACTGAAGCTTTCTTT. Protein product: CASISLMNTEAFF.

This chain links TRBV7-9 with TRBJ1-2; D is possibly TRBD1 (6 bases). The V end was cut by 5 bases, the J end by 4 bases, with 11 bases between. In germline, CDR1 is SEHNR, CDR2 FQNEAQ (reference sequence). This CDR3 has 13 residues. The CDR3 is CASSPQGTYGYTF. Written as DNA, the CDR3 is TGTGCCAGCAGCCCACAGGGAACCTATGGCTACACCTTC.

This chain joins TRBV27 and TRBJ2-7; D is unclear. The germline V gene has CDR1 MNHEY and CDR2 SMNVEV (reference sequence). The germline V and J ends were trimmed by 5 bases and 3 bases, with 17 bases remaining between them. CDR3 length: 15 residues. The CDR3 is CASSQTLAPNYEQYF. The CDR3 nucleotides read TGTGCCAGCAGTCAGACTCTGGCTCCCAACTACGAGCAGTACTTC.

The chain joins TRBV4-1 to TRBJ1-3; no firm D call. The germline V gene encodes CDR1 MGHRA and CDR2 YSYEKL. The V end lost 0 bases, the J end lost 3 bases, and 9 bases lay between the germline ends. The CDR3 runs to 15 residues. DNA of the CDR3: TGCGCCAGCAGCCAAGACTTAACAGATGGAAACACCATATATTTT. Translating gives CASSQDLTDGNTIYF.

The chain joins TRBV5-1 to TRBJ2-1; maybe TRBD1 (6 bases). This CDR3 contains 10 residues. Germline CDR1 is SGHRS and CDR2 is YFSETQ. The V end lost 8 bases, the J end lost 9 bases, and 9 bases lay between the germline ends. CDR3 protein: CASGGSEQFF. The CDR3 DNA reads as TGCGCCAGTGGGGGCAGTGAGCAGTTCTTC.